Described below is a single T cell receptor (beta chain) sequence and its context. This record belongs to a study of technical replicates of blood from a handful of donors. Only in-frame clones appear in the TCRdb table, and some are missing; sequencing was by immunoSEQ multiplex PCR. This sample has around 67,000 clones; 75% to 90% occur once, and the top ten carry approximately 5.1%. Per germline, CDR1 MGHRA and CDR2 YSYEKL. This CDR3 is built from 17 residues. V was shortened by 3 bases and J by 3 bases, with 20 bases between the two germline ends. The clonotype originates from a human donor in good health. Some clones in this sample may be carry-over from other donors' samples. The sample taken for sequencing was PBMCs. This chain links TRBV4-1 with TRBJ1-1, with a weak D call TRBD1 (6 bases). The CDR3 region has the DNA TGCGCCAGCAGCCATCTCCCAGGACAGTCGAGGGACACTGAAGCTTTCTTT. Encoded protein: CASSHLPGQSRDTEAFF.